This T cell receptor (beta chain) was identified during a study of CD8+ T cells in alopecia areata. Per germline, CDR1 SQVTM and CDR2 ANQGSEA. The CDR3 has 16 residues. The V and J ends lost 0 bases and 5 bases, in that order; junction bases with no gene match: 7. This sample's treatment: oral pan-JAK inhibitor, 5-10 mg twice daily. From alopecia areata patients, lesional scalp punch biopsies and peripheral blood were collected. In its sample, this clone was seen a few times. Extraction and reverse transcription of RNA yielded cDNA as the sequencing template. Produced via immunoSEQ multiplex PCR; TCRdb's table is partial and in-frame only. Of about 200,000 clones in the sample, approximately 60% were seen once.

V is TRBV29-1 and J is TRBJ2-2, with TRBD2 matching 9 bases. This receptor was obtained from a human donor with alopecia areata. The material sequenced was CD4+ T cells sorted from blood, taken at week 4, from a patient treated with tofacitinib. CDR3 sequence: CSVEDPRGGLTGELFF. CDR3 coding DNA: TGCAGCGTTGAAGATCCGCGGGGGGGTCTTACCGGGGAGCTGTTTTTT.